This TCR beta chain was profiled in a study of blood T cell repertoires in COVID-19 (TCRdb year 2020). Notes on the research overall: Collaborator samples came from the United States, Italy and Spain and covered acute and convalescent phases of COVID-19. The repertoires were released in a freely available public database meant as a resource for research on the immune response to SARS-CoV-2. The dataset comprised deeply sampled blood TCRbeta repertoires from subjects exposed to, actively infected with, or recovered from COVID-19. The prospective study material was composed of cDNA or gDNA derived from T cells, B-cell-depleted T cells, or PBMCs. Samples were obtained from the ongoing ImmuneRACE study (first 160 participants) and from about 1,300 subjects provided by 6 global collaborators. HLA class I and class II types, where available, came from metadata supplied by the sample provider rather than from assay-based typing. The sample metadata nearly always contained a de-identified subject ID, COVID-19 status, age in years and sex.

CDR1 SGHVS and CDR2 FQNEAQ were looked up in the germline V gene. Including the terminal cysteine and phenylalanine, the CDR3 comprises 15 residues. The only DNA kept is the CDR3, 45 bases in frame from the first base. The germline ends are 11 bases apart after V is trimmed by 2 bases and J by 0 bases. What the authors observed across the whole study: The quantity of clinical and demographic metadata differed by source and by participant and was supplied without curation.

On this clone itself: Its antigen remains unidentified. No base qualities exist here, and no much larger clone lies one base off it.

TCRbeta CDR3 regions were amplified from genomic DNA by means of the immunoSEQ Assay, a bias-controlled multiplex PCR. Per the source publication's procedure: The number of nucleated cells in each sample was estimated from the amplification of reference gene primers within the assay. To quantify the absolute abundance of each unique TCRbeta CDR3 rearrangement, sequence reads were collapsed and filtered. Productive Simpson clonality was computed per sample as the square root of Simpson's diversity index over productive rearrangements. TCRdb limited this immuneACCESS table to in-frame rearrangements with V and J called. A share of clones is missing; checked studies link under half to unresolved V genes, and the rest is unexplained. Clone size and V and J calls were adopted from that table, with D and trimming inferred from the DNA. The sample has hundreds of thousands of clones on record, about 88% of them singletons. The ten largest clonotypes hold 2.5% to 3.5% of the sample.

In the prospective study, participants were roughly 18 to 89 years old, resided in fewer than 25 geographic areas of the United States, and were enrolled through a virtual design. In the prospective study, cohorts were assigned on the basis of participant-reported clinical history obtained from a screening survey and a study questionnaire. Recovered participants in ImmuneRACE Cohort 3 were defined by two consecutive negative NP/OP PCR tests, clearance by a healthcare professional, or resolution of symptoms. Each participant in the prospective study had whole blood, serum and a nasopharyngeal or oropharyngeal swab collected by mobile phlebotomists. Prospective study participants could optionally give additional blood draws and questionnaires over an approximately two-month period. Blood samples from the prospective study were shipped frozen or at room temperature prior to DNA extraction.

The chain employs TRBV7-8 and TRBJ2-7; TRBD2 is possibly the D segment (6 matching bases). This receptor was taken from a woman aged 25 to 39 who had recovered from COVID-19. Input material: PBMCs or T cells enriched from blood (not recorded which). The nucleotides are TGTGCCAGCAGCTTAATTGGGCGGGACTCCTACGAGCAGTACTTC. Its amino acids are CASSLIGRDSYEQYF.